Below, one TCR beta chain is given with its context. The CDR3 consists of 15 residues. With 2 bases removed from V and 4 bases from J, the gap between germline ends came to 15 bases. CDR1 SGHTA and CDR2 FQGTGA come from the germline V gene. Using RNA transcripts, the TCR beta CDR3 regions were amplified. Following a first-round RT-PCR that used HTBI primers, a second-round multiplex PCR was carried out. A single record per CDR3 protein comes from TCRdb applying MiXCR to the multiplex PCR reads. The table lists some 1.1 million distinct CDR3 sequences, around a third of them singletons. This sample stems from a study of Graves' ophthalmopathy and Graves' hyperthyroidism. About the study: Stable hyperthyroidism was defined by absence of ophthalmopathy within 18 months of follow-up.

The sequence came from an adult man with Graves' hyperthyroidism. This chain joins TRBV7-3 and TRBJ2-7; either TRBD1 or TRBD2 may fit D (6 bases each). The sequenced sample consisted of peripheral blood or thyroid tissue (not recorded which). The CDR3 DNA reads TGTGCCAGCAGCTTAGGCCCCGGCGGGACATACGAGCAGTACTTC. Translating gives CASSLGPGGTYEQYF.